The TCR beta chain under discussion was sequenced for a study of OX40 agonist ivuxolimab in advanced cancers. Here immunoSEQ multiplex PCR was the method, and the copy in TCRdb shows in-frame clones only, minus some. The data contain around 26,000 clones, just under 80% of them singletons. There are many counts of this clone. The germline V gene has CDR1 SEHNR and CDR2 FQNEAQ (reference sequence). This CDR3 has 18 amino acids. The V segment lost 3 bases and the J segment 8 bases; nucleotides outside the gene matches: 13. Source: CD4+ or CD8+ T cells sorted from blood, taken in a trial of the OX40 agonist ivuxolimab. This receptor was obtained from an adult with an advanced solid tumor such as melanoma, head and neck, liver or kidney cancer. The rearrangement links TRBV7-9 to TRBJ2-1; 13 bases are a match to TRBD2. CDR3 in DNA: TGTGCCAGCAGCTTCCCGGCGGTGGGACTAGCGGGATTGTATGAGCAGTTCTTC. It translates to CASSFPAVGLAGLYEQFF.